A selection of T cell receptor beta chains follows, all from one sample in a study of blood T cell repertoires in COVID-19. TCRdb keeps only in-frame clones here, not all; method: immunoSEQ multiplex PCR. The sample carries fewer than 200,000 clones, around three quarters recorded once. The sample was peripheral blood. The receptors come from a man between 60 and 75 years old with acute or convalescent COVID-19. Each CDR3 is given with its conserved first and last residue. A D gene is named only where the DNA matches it firmly. The size entry is marked missing in some rows and otherwise reads once, few, many or a size class.

D gene | J gene | clone size | V gene | CDR3 protein | CDR3 DNA
TRBD1 | TRBJ1-2 | many | TRBV30 | CAWSTGVDYGYTF | TGTGCCTGGAGCACAGGGGTCGACTATGGCTACACCTTC
TRBD2 | TRBJ2-7 | NA | TRBV27 | CASSLSSGGSYEQYF | TGTGCCAGCAGTTTATCTAGCGGGGGCTCCTACGAGCAGTACTTC
TRBD2 | TRBJ2-5 | NA | TRBV6-5 | CASSYSREGWETQYF | TGTGCCAGCAGTTACTCGAGGGAGGGATGGGAGACCCAGTACTTC
NA | TRBJ2-4 | NA | TRBV6-5 | CATLSLDSNIQYF | TGTGCCACCCTGTCCCTCGACAGTAACATTCAGTACTTC
TRBD1 | TRBJ1-6 | NA | TRBV9 | CASSAGPGGSPLHF | TGTGCCAGCAGCGCGGGACCAGGGGGTTCACCCCTCCACTTT
TRBD1 | TRBJ2-3 | once | TRBV9 | CASSVGQGSDTQYF | TGTGCCAGCAGCGTAGGACAGGGTTCAGATACGCAGTATTTT
NA | TRBJ2-4 | NA | TRBV2 | CASSERSNIAKNIQYF | TGTGCCAGCAGTGAGAGGTCCAATATAGCCAAAAACATTCAGTACTTC
TRBD1 | TRBJ2-1 | NA | TRBV5-4 | CASIIQGAGNEQFF | TGTGCCAGCATTATACAGGGGGCGGGGAATGAGCAGTTCTTC
NA | TRBJ2-3 | NA | TRBV19 | CASSEGQDTDTQYF | TGTGCCAGTAGTGAGGGACAAGACACAGATACGCAGTATTTT
NA | TRBJ2-6 | NA | TRBV5-1 | CASSLQPTSSGANVLTF | TGCGCCAGCAGCTTGCAGCCCACTAGCTCTGGGGCCAACGTCCTGACTTTC
NA | TRBJ2-7 | NA | TRBV29-1 | CSVVQSYEQYF | TGCAGCGTTGTTCAGTCCTACGAGCAGTACTTC
TRBD1 | TRBJ2-4 | NA | TRBV6-1 | CASSEEGQGNIQYF | TGTGCCAGCAGTGAAGAGGGACAGGGTAACATTCAGTACTTC
TRBD1 | TRBJ2-6 | NA | TRBV18 | CASSPLRQGTGANVLTF | TGTGCCAGCTCACCACTCCGACAGGGAACTGGGGCCAACGTCCTGACTTTC
NA | TRBJ1-2 | NA | TRBV25-1 | CASSDPRHAANYGYTF | TGTGCCAGCAGTGACCCCAGACATGCCGCTAACTATGGCTACACCTTC
TRBD2 | TRBJ2-2 | NA | TRBV4-3 | CASSQEASGASNTGELFF | TGCGCCAGCAGCCAAGAGGCTAGCGGGGCGTCGAACACCGGGGAGCTGTTTTTT
TRBD1 | TRBJ1-2 | NA | TRBV5-4 | CASSLEGAVEGYTF | TGTGCCAGCAGCTTGGAGGGGGCGGTGGAAGGCTACACCTTC
NA | TRBJ2-5 | NA | TRBV7-6 | CASSSVQELTRDRTKETQYF | TGTGCCAGCAGCTCCGTACAGGAGTTAACAAGAGACCGAACAAAAGAGACCCAGTACTTC
TRBD1 | TRBJ1-2 | NA | TRBV2 | CASSTGEGYGYTF | TGTGCCAGCTCGACAGGGGAGGGCTATGGCTACACCTTC
TRBD1 | TRBJ1-2 | NA | TRBV18 | CASSPTGTGKEGYTF | TGTGCCAGCTCACCTACTGGGACAGGGAAGGAGGGCTACACCTTC
NA | TRBJ2-1 | NA | TRBV2 | CASSDSLKGGGPYNEQFF | TGTGCCAGCAGCGACAGTTTAAAGGGGGGGGGTCCCTACAATGAGCAGTTCTTC
TRBD1 | TRBJ1-2 | once | TRBV6-6 | CASRSSTGAEYGYTF | TGTGCCAGCAGATCCTCAACAGGGGCAGAGTATGGCTACACCTTC
NA | TRBJ1-1 | NA | TRBV6-2/TRBV6-3 | CASSYMRYLEAFF | TGTGCCAGCAGTTATATGAGGTACCTTGAAGCTTTCTTT
NA | TRBJ2-1 | few | TRBV7-3 | CASSLGGWLGGSASDNEQFF | TGTGCCAGCAGCTTAGGAGGGTGGCTGGGGGGAAGTGCTTCCGACAATGAGCAGTTCTTC
NA | TRBJ2-5 | NA | TRBV30 | CAWSVGGGVGETQYF | TGTGCCTGGAGTGTAGGGGGTGGGGTAGGCGAGACCCAGTACTTC
TRBD1 | TRBJ1-2 | once | TRBV5-6 | CASSDPGQDILGYTF | TGTGCCAGCAGCGATCCGGGACAGGATATCCTTGGCTACACCTTC
NA | TRBJ2-5 | NA | TRBV18 | CASSPGQQETQYF | TGTGCCAGCTCCCCTGGACAGCAAGAGACCCAGTACTTC
NA | TRBJ1-6 | few | TRBV6-2/TRBV6-3 | CASSYQYSPLHF | TGTGCCAGCAGTTACCAGTATTCACCCCTCCACTTT
TRBD2 | TRBJ2-5 | NA | TRBV5-8 | CASSSGLAGAPQETQYF | TGTGCCAGCAGCTCTGGACTAGCGGGGGCCCCTCAAGAGACCCAGTACTTC
TRBD1 | TRBJ1-2 | NA | TRBV6-5 | CASSYGTVSNGYTF | TGTGCCAGCAGTTACGGGACAGTTAGTAATGGCTACACCTTC
NA | TRBJ1-1 | NA | TRBV12-5 | CASGLGGSGTEAFF | TGTGCTAGTGGTTTGGGAGGAAGTGGCACTGAAGCTTTCTTT
NA | TRBJ2-1 | NA | TRBV9 | CASSVGERPVHEQFF | TGTGCCAGCAGCGTAGGGGAGAGGCCGGTCCATGAGCAGTTCTTC
TRBD1 | TRBJ2-2 | NA | TRBV15 | CATSRGVGQGVAGELFF | TGTGCCACCAGCAGAGGCGTTGGACAGGGCGTCGCCGGGGAGCTGTTTTTT
TRBD2 | TRBJ2-1 | few | TRBV5-4 | CASQASGGAGAYNEQFF | TGTGCCAGCCAGGCCAGCGGGGGGGCCGGGGCCTACAATGAGCAGTTCTTC
NA | TRBJ1-2 | NA | TRBV7-2 | CASSLESGVYGYTF | TGTGCCAGCAGCTTAGAATCAGGGGTCTATGGCTACACCTTC
NA | TRBJ2-7 | NA | TRBV6-5 | CASSLSGRGEQYF | TGTGCCAGCAGCCTTTCTGGCCGGGGCGAGCAGTACTTC
NA | TRBJ1-1 | once | TRBV9 | CASSVVPDTEAFF | TGTGCCAGCAGCGTAGTTCCCGACACTGAAGCTTTCTTT
NA | TRBJ1-5 | NA | TRBV7-9 | CASSPTGNQPQHF | TGTGCCAGCAGCCCCACCGGGAATCAGCCCCAGCATTTT
TRBD1 | TRBJ1-5 | NA | TRBV7-8 | CASSPRQGARNQPQHF | TGTGCCAGCAGCCCGAGACAGGGGGCTCGCAATCAGCCCCAGCATTTT
NA | TRBJ1-5 | NA | TRBV6-5 | CASSYGRNQPQHF | TGTGCCAGCAGTTACGGGAGAAATCAGCCCCAGCATTTT
NA | TRBJ2-2 | NA | TRBV19 | CASTLGHSAGGELFF | TGTGCCAGTACCCTGGGACATTCGGCTGGGGGGGAGCTGTTTTTT
TRBD2 | TRBJ2-3 | NA | TRBV2 | CATGGFTDTQYF | TGTGCCACGGGGGGATTCACAGATACGCAGTATTTT
TRBD1 | TRBJ1-1 | NA | TRBV9 | CASSNSRGSTEAFF | TGTGCCAGCAGCAACTCCAGGGGGAGCACTGAAGCTTTCTTT
NA | TRBJ1-1 | NA | TRBV10-2 | CASSESGGLAGVNTEAFF | TGCGCCAGCAGTGAGTCGGGGGGTTTGGCGGGGGTGAACACTGAAGCTTTCTTT
TRBD1 | TRBJ1-2 | NA | TRBV6-5 | CASRDRGIGYTF | TGTGCCAGCAGGGACAGGGGGATTGGCTACACCTTC
TRBD1 | TRBJ1-2 | NA | TRBV24-1 | CATSDPTGGNYGYTF | TGTGCCACCAGTGACCCGACAGGGGGAAACTATGGCTACACCTTC
NA | TRBJ2-3 | NA | TRBV11-2 | CASSSSDTQYF | TGTGCCAGCAGCTCCTCAGATACGCAGTATTTT
NA | TRBJ2-2 | NA | TRBV5-4 | CASSLPHGELFF | TGTGCCAGCAGCTTGCCCCACGGGGAGCTGTTTTTT